Listed below are T cell receptor beta chains from one sample, sequenced in a study of T cells after yellow fever vaccination. TCRdb analysed the 5' RACE reads with MiXCR anew, one entry per CDR3 protein. The table records some 80,000 distinct CDR3 sequences, 13% of them present only once. Source: CD8+ T cells not binding an NS4B(214-222) dextramer, sorted from PBMCs, taken approximately 22 days after the first yellow fever vaccination. The receptors were sampled from a man aged 18 to 30 who received the YFV17D yellow fever vaccine. Both conserved end residues are part of each CDR3. Fields, in order: V gene, J gene, clone size, D gene, CDR3 DNA, CDR3 protein. A D gene is named only where the DNA matches it firmly. Size is stated for part of the rows, as once, few or many counts, or as a class when the clone is expanded.

TRBV6-5	TRBJ2-6	-	-	TGTGCCAGCAGTCCCGCCCCATTAGCTGGGGCCAACGTCCTGACTTTC	CASSPAPLAGANVLTF
TRBV5-1	TRBJ2-3	-	TRBD2	TGCGCCAGCAGCTTAGAGCGCGGGAGGGATACGCAGTATTTT	CASSLERGRDTQYF
TRBV7-9	TRBJ1-2	few	-	TGTGCCAGCAGCCCCCCGGAAGTTCTCTCTAACTATGGCTACACCTTC	CASSPPEVLSNYGYTF
TRBV6-2/TRBV6-3	TRBJ2-4	few	-	TGTGCCAGCAGCAACTCAAGGACCAAAAACATTCAGTACTTC	CASSNSRTKNIQYF
TRBV7-2	TRBJ1-5	-	-	TGTGCCAGCAGCTTAGCGCTAATGGGCAATCAGCCCCAGCATTTT	CASSLALMGNQPQHF
TRBV4-2	TRBJ2-1	-	TRBD2	TGTGCCAGCAGCAACCTAGCGGACTCCTACAATGAGCAGTTCTTC	CASSNLADSYNEQFF
TRBV4-1	TRBJ1-4	-	TRBD1	TGCGCCAGCAGCCAAAGGCCCGGACAGGGGGTAAAACTGTTTTTT	CASSQRPGQGVKLFF
TRBV12-3/TRBV12-4	TRBJ2-3	few	-	TGTGCCAGCAGTCCACCCGGGACTGCGGGGGATACGCAGTATTTT	CASSPPGTAGDTQYF
TRBV7-2	TRBJ2-3	-	TRBD2	TGTGCCAGCAGCTTAGGGCTAGCGGGCCCGCCTCACACAGATACGCAGTATTTT	CASSLGLAGPPHTDTQYF
TRBV4-1	TRBJ2-5	few	-	TGCGCCAGCAGCCAAGTAGATAATGGGGAGACCCAGTACTTC	CASSQVDNGETQYF
TRBV9	TRBJ2-5	-	-	TGTGCCAGCAGCCCCTCGCGAGCCCAAGAGACCCAGTACTTC	CASSPSRAQETQYF
TRBV11-1	TRBJ1-5	few	TRBD1	TGTGCCAGCAGCTTGGGGCCGGGACAGGGGAATCGAAATCAGCCCCAGCATTTT	CASSLGPGQGNRNQPQHF
TRBV7-6	TRBJ2-7	few	-	TGTGCCAGCAGCCCCTACACTAGTTACGAGCAGTACTTC	CASSPYTSYEQYF
TRBV5-1	TRBJ2-1	many	-	TGCGCCAGCAGCTTGGGAACCAGCTCCTACAATGAGCAGTTCTTC	CASSLGTSSYNEQFF
TRBV6-2/TRBV6-3	TRBJ2-4	few	-	TGTGCCAGCAGTCTCTCTCAGCAAGGGGCCAAAAACATTCAGTACTTC	CASSLSQQGAKNIQYF
TRBV7-3	TRBJ2-3	-	TRBD2	TGTGCCAGCAGCCCGACTAGCGGGGGGGCCCTAGATACGCAGTATTTT	CASSPTSGGALDTQYF
TRBV7-8	TRBJ2-3	-	-	TGTGCCACCGCGCCGGTTGTGGGGGGCACAGATACGCAGTATTTT	CATAPVVGGTDTQYF
TRBV6-5	TRBJ2-1	few	TRBD2	TGTGCCAGCAGTTCCGGACTAGCGGGGGGGCTTCTCCTTGTCGATGAGCAGTTCTTC	CASSSGLAGGLLLVDEQFF
TRBV7-9	TRBJ2-7	-	TRBD2	TGTGCCAGCAGCCGACCGGGACTAGTCCCCTACGAGCAGTACTTC	CASSRPGLVPYEQYF
TRBV11-3	TRBJ2-1	few	TRBD2	TGTGCCAGCAGCTTAGATACTAGCGGGCATGAGCAGTTCTTC	CASSLDTSGHEQFF
TRBV28	TRBJ1-3	few	-	TGTGCCAGCAGTTTTTTTAGGGGGAGCGGAAACACCATATATTTT	CASSFFRGSGNTIYF
TRBV6-2/TRBV6-3	TRBJ2-1	-	TRBD1	TGTGCCAGCAGTTCGGACAGGGGGCCTCCAACCTACAATGAGCAGTTCTTC	CASSSDRGPPTYNEQFF
TRBV28	TRBJ2-5	-	TRBD2	TGTGCCAGCAGTTTCCGGGAGTCCGGGGGGGCCCAGTACTTC	CASSFRESGGAQYF
TRBV9	TRBJ1-6	-	-	TGTGCCAGCAGCCTGGGGGGCCTTAATTCACCCCTCCACTTT	CASSLGGLNSPLHF
TRBV27	TRBJ1-1	few	-	TGTGCCAGCAGTTTATCACCATCTGGCGCTGAAGCTTTCTTT	CASSLSPSGAEAFF
TRBV20-1	TRBJ2-1	few	TRBD1	TGCAGTGCTAGAGATCAGGGGGCAATCTACAATGAGCAGTTCTTC	CSARDQGAIYNEQFF
TRBV29-1	TRBJ2-3	many	TRBD1	TGCAGCGTTGAAGGGGACAGGGCCTTCACAGATACGCAGTATTTT	CSVEGDRAFTDTQYF
TRBV9	TRBJ1-3	few	-	TGTGCCAGCAGCGTCGCTTCAGGACTCTCTGGAAACACCATATATTTT	CASSVASGLSGNTIYF
TRBV7-6	TRBJ1-2	-	TRBD1	TGTGCCAGCAGCAATCGTTTGGGACAGGGCTATGGCTACACCTTC	CASSNRLGQGYGYTF
TRBV7-9	TRBJ2-4	few	-	TGTGCCAGCAGCATCTCGATAGGGCTGGCCAACATTCAGTACTTC	CASSISIGLANIQYF
TRBV6-5	TRBJ1-6	many	-	TGTGCCAGCAGTCCCGGCTACTATAATTCACCCCTCCACTTT	CASSPGYYNSPLHF
TRBV5-1	TRBJ2-2	-	-	TGCGCCAGCAAACTTACAGGGACGGGGGAGCTGTTTTTT	CASKLTGTGELFF
TRBV6-2/TRBV6-3	TRBJ2-7	-	-	TGTGCCAGCGTCGCGAGAGGGACCAGCGACGAGCAGTACTTC	CASVARGTSDEQYF
TRBV20-1	TRBJ2-1	-	-	TGCAGTGCTAGAGGGCGGGGTCCCAGGGAGCAGTTCTTC	CSARGRGPREQFF
TRBV7-3	TRBJ2-2	-	-	TGTGCCAGCAGCTTGAATGGGGGTGCCACCGGGGAGCTGTTTTTT	CASSLNGGATGELFF
TRBV2	TRBJ2-7	-	-	TGTGCCAGCAGTGACCGCTCCTACGAGCAGTACTTC	CASSDRSYEQYF
TRBV7-9	TRBJ1-1	few	-	TGTGCCAGCAGCTTATCGGTAACTGAAGCTTTCTTT	CASSLSVTEAFF
TRBV29-1	TRBJ2-1	many	TRBD2	TGCAGCTCACTAGCGGGGGCCTCGGGGAATGAGCAGTTCTTC	CSSLAGASGNEQFF
TRBV19	TRBJ1-1	few	-	TGTGCCAGTAGTAGACTCCTGGGGCTTGGGACTGAAGCTTTCTTT	CASSRLLGLGTEAFF
TRBV11-2	TRBJ2-7	-	-	TGTGCCAGCAGCTCTGACGCGGGACCATACGAGCAGTACTTC	CASSSDAGPYEQYF
TRBV12-3/TRBV12-4	TRBJ2-2	many	-	TGTGCCAGCAGTCGGCAGGGGAACACCGGGGAGCTGTTTTTT	CASSRQGNTGELFF
TRBV7-9	TRBJ2-5	-	-	TGTGCCAGCAGTCATAAGCCGGGACGGGAGGAGACCCAGTACTTC	CASSHKPGREETQYF
TRBV5-1	TRBJ2-3	-	TRBD1	TGCGCCAGCAGCCTATGGACAGGGGGCACAGATACGCAGTATTTT	CASSLWTGGTDTQYF
TRBV12-3/TRBV12-4	TRBJ2-3	few	-	TGTGCCAGCAGACAGGGTACTGCAGATACGCAGTATTTT	CASRQGTADTQYF
TRBV5-1	TRBJ2-1	-	-	TGCGCCAGCAGCTTGAAAGGCCTCCCCTTCAATGAGCAGTTCTTC	CASSLKGLPFNEQFF
TRBV20-1	TRBJ1-4	few	-	TGCAGTGCGCATCAGGGTGCAACTAATGAAAAACTGTTTTTT	CSAHQGATNEKLFF
TRBV18	TRBJ1-4	few	-	TGTGCCAGCTCACGGCGGAGAGAAAATGAAAAACTGTTTTTT	CASSRRRENEKLFF
TRBV2	TRBJ2-7	few	TRBD2	TGTGCCAGCAGGAACAGCACTAGCGGCCTCTACGAGCAGTACTTC	CASRNSTSGLYEQYF
TRBV20-1	TRBJ1-3	-	-	TGCAGTGCTATGACACCCAACTCTGGAAACACCATATATTTT	CSAMTPNSGNTIYF
TRBV5-1	TRBJ1-2	few	TRBD1	TGCGCCAGCAGCTTGGGACAGGGGGATGGCTACACCTTC	CASSLGQGDGYTF
TRBV4-1	TRBJ2-5	few	TRBD1	TGCGCCAGCAGCCAAGTGGGACAGGTCACACCTTGGTACTTC	CASSQVGQVTPWYF
TRBV7-9	TRBJ2-2	-	TRBD1	TGTGCCAGCCAAGACAGGGGTAACACCGGGGAGCTGTTTTTT	CASQDRGNTGELFF
TRBV27	TRBJ2-7	few	-	TGTGCCAGCAGTTTGTCACAGGCGAGCTCCTACGAGCAGTACTTC	CASSLSQASSYEQYF
TRBV24-1	TRBJ2-1	-	TRBD2	TGTGCCACCAGTGAATCACTAGCGGGGACCTACAATGAGCAGTTCTTC	CATSESLAGTYNEQFF
TRBV5-6	TRBJ1-1	few	-	TGTGCCAGCAGCTCCCCCGGTGAGATGAGGACTGAAGCTTTCTTT	CASSSPGEMRTEAFF